These 5 T cell receptor beta chains originate from one sample sequenced in a study of Graves' ophthalmopathy and Graves' hyperthyroidism. Amplification from RNA transcripts yielded the TCR beta CDR3 regions. Second-round multiplex PCR followed a first-round RT-PCR using HTBI primers. Via MiXCR, TCRdb re-called the multiplex PCR reads, giving one row per CDR3 protein. The data contain approximately 540,000 distinct CDR3 sequences, 35% to 40% of them singletons. Sequencing used peripheral blood or thyroid tissue (not recorded which). These receptors all come from an adult man with Graves' hyperthyroidism.

The chain links TRBV24-1 to TRBJ2-5; D is undetermined. V lost 5 bases and J lost 5, with 11 bases in between. CDR1 is KGHDR and CDR2 is SFDVKD in the germline V gene. This CDR3 contains 13 residues. The CDR3 loop is CATSVGQDETQYF. The CDR3 region has the DNA TGTGCCACCAGTGTCGGCCAGGACGAGACCCAGTACTTC.

The chain is built from TRBV7-3 and TRBJ1-2, with no clear D. Germline V CDR1 and CDR2: SGHTA, FQGTGA. The CDR3 is 14 amino acids. Trimming pared 1 base from V and 1 base from J, leaving 7 bases between. The CDR3 region is CASSLNRDNYGYTF. CDR3 DNA: TGTGCCAGCAGCTTAAACCGAGATAACTATGGCTACACCTTC.

This chain uses TRBV6-5 with TRBJ2-7, with 12 positions matching TRBD1. CDR1 and CDR2 (germline): MNHEY, SVGAGI. CDR3 length: 15 residues. The junction had 5 bases not matched to a gene; V was cut back by 2 bases and J by 6 bases. Written as DNA, the CDR3 is TGTGCCAGCAGTTACGGGGACAGGGGGCTTCTCGAGCAGTACTTC. Its protein is CASSYGDRGLLEQYF.

Concerning this clonotype itself: This could be a read error, since a much larger clone is one nucleotide away. This is likely a read error, given that the CDR3 carries no conserved phenylalanine or tryptophan at its end. The J gene is TRBJ1-4, the V gene TRBV7-9; D call uncertain. CDR1 and CDR2 (germline): SEHNR, FQNEAQ (reference sequence). CDR3 size: 17 residues. The CDR3 sequence: CASSQGDLLATNEKLFL. The CDR3 region has the DNA TGCGCCAGCAGCCAAGGTGATCTACTTGCAACTAATGAAAAACTGTTTTTA.

The V gene is TRBV12-3 or TRBV12-4, the J gene TRBJ1-5; D not resolved. This CDR3 region has 17 residues. Trimming stripped 2 bases from V and 0 bases from J, with 14 bases between. The CDR3 sequence is CASSLSDDWYSNQPQHF. The CDR3, as DNA: TGTGCCAGCAGTTTATCCGACGACTGGTATAGCAATCAGCCCCAGCATTTT.